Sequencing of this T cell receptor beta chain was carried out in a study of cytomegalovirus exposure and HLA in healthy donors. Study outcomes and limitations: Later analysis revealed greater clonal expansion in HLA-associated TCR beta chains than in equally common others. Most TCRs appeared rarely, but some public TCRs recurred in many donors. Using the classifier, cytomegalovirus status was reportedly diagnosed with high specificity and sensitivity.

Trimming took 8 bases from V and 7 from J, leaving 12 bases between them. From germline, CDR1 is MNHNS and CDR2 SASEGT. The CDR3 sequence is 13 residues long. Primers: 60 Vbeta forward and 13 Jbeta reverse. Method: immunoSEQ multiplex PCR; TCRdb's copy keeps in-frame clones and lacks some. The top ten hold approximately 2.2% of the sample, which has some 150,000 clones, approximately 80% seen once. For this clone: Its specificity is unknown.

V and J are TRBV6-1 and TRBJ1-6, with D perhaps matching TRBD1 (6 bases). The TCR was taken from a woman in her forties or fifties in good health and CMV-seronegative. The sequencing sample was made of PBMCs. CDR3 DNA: TGTGCCAGCCGGGCAGGGGCGAATTCACCCCTCCACTTT. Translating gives CASRAGANSPLHF.